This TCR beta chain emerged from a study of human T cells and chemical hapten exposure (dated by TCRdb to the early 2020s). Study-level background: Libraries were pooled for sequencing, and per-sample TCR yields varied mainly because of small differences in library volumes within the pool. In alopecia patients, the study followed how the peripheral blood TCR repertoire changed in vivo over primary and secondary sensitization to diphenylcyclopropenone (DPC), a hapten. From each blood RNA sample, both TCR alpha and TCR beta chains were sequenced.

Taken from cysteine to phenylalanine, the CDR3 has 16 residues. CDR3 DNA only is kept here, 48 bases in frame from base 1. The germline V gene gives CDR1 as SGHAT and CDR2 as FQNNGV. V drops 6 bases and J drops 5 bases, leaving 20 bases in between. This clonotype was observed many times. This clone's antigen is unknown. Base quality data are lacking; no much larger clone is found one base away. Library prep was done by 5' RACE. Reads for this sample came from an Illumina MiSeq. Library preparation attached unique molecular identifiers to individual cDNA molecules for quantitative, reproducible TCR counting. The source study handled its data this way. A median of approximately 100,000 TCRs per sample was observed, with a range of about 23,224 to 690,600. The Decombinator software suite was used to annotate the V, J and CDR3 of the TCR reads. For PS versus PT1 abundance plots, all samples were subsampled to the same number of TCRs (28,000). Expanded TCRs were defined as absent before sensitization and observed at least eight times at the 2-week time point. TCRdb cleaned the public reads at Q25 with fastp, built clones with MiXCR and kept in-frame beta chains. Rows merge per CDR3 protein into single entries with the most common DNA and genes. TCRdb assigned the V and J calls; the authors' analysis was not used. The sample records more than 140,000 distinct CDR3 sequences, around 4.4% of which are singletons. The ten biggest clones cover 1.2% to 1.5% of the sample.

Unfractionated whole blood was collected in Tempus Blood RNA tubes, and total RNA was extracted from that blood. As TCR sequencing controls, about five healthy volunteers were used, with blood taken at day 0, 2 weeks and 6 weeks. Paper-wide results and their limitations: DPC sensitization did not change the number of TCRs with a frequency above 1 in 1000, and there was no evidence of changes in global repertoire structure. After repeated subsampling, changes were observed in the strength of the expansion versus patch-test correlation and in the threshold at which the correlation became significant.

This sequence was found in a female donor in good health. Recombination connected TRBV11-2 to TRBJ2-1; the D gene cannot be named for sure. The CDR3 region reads CASSSRPFSLDNEQFF. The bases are TGTGCCAGCAGTTCAAGGCCTTTCTCTCTCGACAATGAGCAGTTCTTC.